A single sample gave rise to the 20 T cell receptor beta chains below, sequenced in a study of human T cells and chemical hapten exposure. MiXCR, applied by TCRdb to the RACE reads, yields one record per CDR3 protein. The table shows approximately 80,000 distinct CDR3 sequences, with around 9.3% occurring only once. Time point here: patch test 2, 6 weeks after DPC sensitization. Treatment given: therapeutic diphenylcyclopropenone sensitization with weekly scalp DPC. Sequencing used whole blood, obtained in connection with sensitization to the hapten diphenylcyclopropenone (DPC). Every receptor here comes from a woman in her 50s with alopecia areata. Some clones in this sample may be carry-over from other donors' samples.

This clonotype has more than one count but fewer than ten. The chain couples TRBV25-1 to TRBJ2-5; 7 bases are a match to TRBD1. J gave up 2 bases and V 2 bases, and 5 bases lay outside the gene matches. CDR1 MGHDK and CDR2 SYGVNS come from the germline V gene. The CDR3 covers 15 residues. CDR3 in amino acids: CASSEPRTGQETQYF. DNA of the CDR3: TGTGCCAGCAGTGAACCCCGGACAGGTCAAGAGACCCAGTACTTC.

The CDR3 loop is CASSPRRPLNYEQYF. In DNA form, the CDR3 reads TGTGCCAGCAGTCCCCGACGGCCTCTAAACTACGAGCAGTACTTC. This chain joins TRBV25-1 and TRBJ2-7; D gene unclear. The CDR3 contains 15 residues. Germline CDR1 and CDR2: MGHDK and SYGVNS. V was clipped by 5 bases and J by 3 bases, with 17 bases between them.

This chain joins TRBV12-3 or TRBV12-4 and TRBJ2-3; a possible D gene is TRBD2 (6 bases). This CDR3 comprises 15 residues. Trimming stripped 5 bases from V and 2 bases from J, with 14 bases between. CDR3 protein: CASSPPSETTDTQYF. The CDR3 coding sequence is TGTGCCAGCAGTCCGCCTAGCGAAACCACAGATACGCAGTATTTT.

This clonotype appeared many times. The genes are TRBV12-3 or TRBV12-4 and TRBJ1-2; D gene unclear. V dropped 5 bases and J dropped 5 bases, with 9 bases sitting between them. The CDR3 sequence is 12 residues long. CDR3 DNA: TGTGCCAGCAGTGGCTTTACATATGGCTACACCTTC. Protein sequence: CASSGFTYGYTF.

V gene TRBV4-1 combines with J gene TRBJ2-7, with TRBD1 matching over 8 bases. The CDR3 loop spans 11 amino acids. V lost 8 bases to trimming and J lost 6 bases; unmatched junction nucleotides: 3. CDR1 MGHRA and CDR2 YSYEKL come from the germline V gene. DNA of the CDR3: TGCGCCAGCCGGACAGGGTCCGAGCAGTACTTC. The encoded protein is CASRTGSEQYF.

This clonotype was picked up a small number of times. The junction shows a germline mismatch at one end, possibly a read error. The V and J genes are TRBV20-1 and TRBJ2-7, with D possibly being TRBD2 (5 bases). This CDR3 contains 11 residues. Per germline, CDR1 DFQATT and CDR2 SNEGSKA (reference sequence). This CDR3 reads CSARSDGIRHF. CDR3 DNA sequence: TGCAGTGCTAGATCAGACGGGATCCGGCACTTC.

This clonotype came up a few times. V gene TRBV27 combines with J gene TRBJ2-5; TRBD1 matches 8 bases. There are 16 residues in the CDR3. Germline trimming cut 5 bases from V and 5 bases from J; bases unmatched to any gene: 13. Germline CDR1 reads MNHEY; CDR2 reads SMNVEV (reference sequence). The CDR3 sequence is CASSVRGRQDPETQYF. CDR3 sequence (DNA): TGTGCCAGCAGTGTCAGGGGGCGCCAAGATCCCGAGACCCAGTACTTC.

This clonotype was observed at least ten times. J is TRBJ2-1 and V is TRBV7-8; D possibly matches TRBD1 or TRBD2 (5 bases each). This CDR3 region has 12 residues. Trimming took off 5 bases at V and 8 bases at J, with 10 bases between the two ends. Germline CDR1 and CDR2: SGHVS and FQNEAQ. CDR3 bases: TGTGCCAGCAGCCGGGACGGGGATGAGCAGTTCTTC. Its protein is CASSRDGDEQFF.

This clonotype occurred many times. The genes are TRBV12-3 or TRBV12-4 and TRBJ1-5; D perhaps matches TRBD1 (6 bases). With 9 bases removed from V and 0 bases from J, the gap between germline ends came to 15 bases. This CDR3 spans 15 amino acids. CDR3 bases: TGTGCCAGTCGGAATCGGGACATTAGCAATCAGCCCCAGCATTTT. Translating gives CASRNRDISNQPQHF.

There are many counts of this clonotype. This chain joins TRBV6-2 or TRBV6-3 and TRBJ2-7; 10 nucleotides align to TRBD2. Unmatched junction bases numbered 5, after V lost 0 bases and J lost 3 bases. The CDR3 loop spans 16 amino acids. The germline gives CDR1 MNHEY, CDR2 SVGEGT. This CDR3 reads CASSYSRLAGDYEQYF. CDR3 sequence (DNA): TGTGCCAGCAGTTACTCGCGGCTAGCGGGAGACTACGAGCAGTACTTC.

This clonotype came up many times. The chain's CDR3 is CASSPEAGGLPGYTF. DNA for the CDR3: TGTGCCAGCTCACCAGAGGCAGGGGGTTTACCCGGCTACACCTTC. The chain employs TRBV18 and TRBJ1-2; 7 positions agree with TRBD1. The CDR3 is 15 amino acids. After removal of 2 bases from V and 8 bases from J, the junction contained 11 bases not matched to a gene. Germline assignment: CDR1 KGHSH and CDR2 LQKENI.

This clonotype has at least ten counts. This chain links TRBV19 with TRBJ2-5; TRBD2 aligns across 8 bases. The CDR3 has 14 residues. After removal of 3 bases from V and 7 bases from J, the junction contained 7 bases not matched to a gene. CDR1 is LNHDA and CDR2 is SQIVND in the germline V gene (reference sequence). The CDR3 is CASSISGSGVTQYF. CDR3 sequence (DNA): TGTGCCAGTAGTATCAGCGGGAGTGGCGTGACCCAGTACTTC.

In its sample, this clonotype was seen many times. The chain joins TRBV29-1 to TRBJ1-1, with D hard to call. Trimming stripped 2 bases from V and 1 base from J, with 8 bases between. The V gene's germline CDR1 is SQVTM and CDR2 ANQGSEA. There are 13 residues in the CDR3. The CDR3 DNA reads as TGCAGCGTTGAACGGGAGACGAACACTGAAGCTTTCTTT. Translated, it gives CSVERETNTEAFF.

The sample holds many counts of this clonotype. CDR3 sequence reads: CASRLRTSGTETQYF. The CDR3 DNA reads TGTGCCAGCAGATTAAGGACTAGCGGGACAGAGACCCAGTACTTC. This chain connects TRBV6-6 to TRBJ2-5, with 12 bases identical to TRBD2. The germline CDR1 and CDR2 sequences are MNHNY and SVGAGI (reference sequence). The CDR3 has 15 amino acids. The junction had 6 bases not matched to a gene; V was cut back by 6 bases and J by 4 bases.

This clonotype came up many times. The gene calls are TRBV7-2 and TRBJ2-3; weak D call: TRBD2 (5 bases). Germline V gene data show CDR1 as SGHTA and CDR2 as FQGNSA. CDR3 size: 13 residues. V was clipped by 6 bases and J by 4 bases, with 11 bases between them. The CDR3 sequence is CASRSPGADTQYF. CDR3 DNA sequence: TGTGCCAGCAGATCCCCCGGGGCAGATACGCAGTATTTT.

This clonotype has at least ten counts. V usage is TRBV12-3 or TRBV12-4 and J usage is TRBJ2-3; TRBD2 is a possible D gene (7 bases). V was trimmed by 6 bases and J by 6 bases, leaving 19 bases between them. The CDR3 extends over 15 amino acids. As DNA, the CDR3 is TGTGCCAGCAGCCTTCGGGGCGGGGGCTCCGATACGCAGTATTTT. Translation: CASSLRGGGSDTQYF.

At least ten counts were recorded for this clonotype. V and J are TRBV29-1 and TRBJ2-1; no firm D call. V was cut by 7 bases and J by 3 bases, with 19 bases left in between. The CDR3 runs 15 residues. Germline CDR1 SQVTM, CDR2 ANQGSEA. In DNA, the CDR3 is TGCAGCGCCGTGAAATTCGCAGAACTCTACAATGAGCAGTTCTTC. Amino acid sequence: CSAVKFAELYNEQFF.

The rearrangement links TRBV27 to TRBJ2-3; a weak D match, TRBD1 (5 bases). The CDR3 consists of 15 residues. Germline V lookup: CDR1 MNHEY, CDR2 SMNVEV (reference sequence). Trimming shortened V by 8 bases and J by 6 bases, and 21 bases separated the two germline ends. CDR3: CASWSLGKKGDTQYF. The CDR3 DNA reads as TGTGCCAGCTGGTCCCTCGGCAAAAAGGGGGATACGCAGTATTTT.

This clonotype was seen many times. Here the CDR3 reads CASSLQAGGTTDTQYF. CDR3 DNA sequence: TGTGCCAGCAGTTTACAGGCGGGAGGGACCACAGATACGCAGTATTTT. The chain combines TRBV28 with TRBJ2-3; 9 bases match TRBD2. Germline V gives CDR1 MDHEN, CDR2 SYDVKM. This CDR3 comprises 16 residues. V gave up 2 bases and J gave up 2 bases; unmatched junction bases: 5.

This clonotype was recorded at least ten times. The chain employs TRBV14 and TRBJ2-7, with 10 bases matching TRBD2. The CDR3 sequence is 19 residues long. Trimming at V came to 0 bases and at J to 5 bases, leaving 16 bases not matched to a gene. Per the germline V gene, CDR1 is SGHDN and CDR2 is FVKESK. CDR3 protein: CASSQDFLGSAGGPDEQYF. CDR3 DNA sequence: TGTGCCAGCAGCCAAGATTTTTTGGGGTCAGCGGGAGGGCCGGACGAGCAGTACTTC.